The rows below give T cell receptor beta chains drawn from one sample of a study of blood T cell repertoires in COVID-19. Assay used: immunoSEQ multiplex PCR; TCRdb lists only in-frame clones, some missing. The profile shows about 50,000 clones, about 85% of them singletons. The sequenced sample consisted of peripheral blood. These receptor sequences come from a man aged 60 to 69 with acute or convalescent COVID-19. Both conserved end residues are part of each CDR3. D genes are given only for firm matches. Not every row has a clone size; where given, it reads once, few, many or a size class.

clone_size	v_call	d_call	j_call	cdr3_nt	cdr3_aa
.	TRBV18	TRBD1	TRBJ2-5	TGTGCCAGCTCACCAATAAAAGGACAGGGCACCTTCAACTTC	CASSPIKGQGTFNF
.	TRBV27	.	TRBJ2-3	TGTGCCAGCAGTTTTCAGACTACCACAGATACGCAGTATTTT	CASSFQTTTDTQYF
.	TRBV5-1	.	TRBJ1-1	TGCGCCAGCAGCTTGGTTGGGGGGGCGGTCACTGAAGCTTTCTTT	CASSLVGGAVTEAFF
.	TRBV4-1	.	TRBJ2-3	TGCGCCAGCAGCCCCTCAGGGGCGGCCTTCACAGATACGCAGTATTTT	CASSPSGAAFTDTQYF
.	TRBV18	TRBD1	TRBJ1-3	TGTGCCAGCTCACCTGACAGGGTCAATACTGGAAACACCATATATTTT	CASSPDRVNTGNTIYF
.	TRBV9	TRBD2	TRBJ2-3	TGTGCCAGCAGCCCAAGACTAGCGGCGAACACAGATACGCAGTATTTT	CASSPRLAANTDTQYF
.	TRBV28	TRBD2	TRBJ2-7	TGTGCCAGCAGTTTAAAGCTGACTAGCGGGTCCTACGAGCAGTACTTC	CASSLKLTSGSYEQYF
once	TRBV2	.	TRBJ1-5	TGTGCCAGCAGTCCTCAGGGGTGGAATCAGCCCCAGCATTTT	CASSPQGWNQPQHF
.	TRBV9	TRBD1	TRBJ1-6	TGTGCCAGCAGCGAGACAGGGGGGGGGAGAAATTCACCCCTCCACTTT	CASSETGGGRNSPLHF
.	TRBV9	TRBD1	TRBJ1-4	TGTGCCAGCAGCCAAGGAGGGGGCGGTGAAAAACTGTTTTTT	CASSQGGGGEKLFF
.	TRBV6-6	.	TRBJ1-5	TGTGCCAGCAGTCTACAGGGAAATCAGCCCCAGCATTTT	CASSLQGNQPQHF
.	TRBV30	.	TRBJ1-5	TGTGCCTGGAGTCTACAGGAGAATCAGCCCCAGCATTTT	CAWSLQENQPQHF
.	TRBV2	.	TRBJ1-5	TGTGCCAGCAGAGGGGTGGCCAGGACGGTAGCTGGCAATCAGCCCCAGCATTTT	CASRGVARTVAGNQPQHF
.	TRBV21-1	.	TRBJ1-2	TGTGCCAGCTCCGGACCTGAAGCCCAGGGTAAAGCTAACTATGGCTACACCTTC	CASSGPEAQGKANYGYTF
.	TRBV28	.	TRBJ2-3	TGTGCCAGCAGTTTGGAAGACAGCCGTACGCAGTATTTT	CASSLEDSRTQYF
.	TRBV28	TRBD2	TRBJ2-5	TGTGCCGCAAGGGGAGGGGAAGAGACCCAGTACTTC	CAARGGEETQYF
.	TRBV7-6	.	TRBJ2-3	TGTGCCAGCAGCTTTCGAGGCGGTGCTAGCACAGATACGCAGTATTTT	CASSFRGGASTDTQYF
once	TRBV9	.	TRBJ1-4	TGTGCCAGCAGCGTAGGAGGGAGGGGAAAACTGTTTTTT	CASSVGGRGKLFF
.	TRBV9	TRBD1	TRBJ2-5	TGTGCCAGCAGCGCTGGGAGGACAGGGGGTCTTCAAGAGACCCAGTACTTC	CASSAGRTGGLQETQYF
.	TRBV28	.	TRBJ1-3	TGTGCCAGCATTGGTCGACCTTCAGGGGTTGACTCTGGAAACACCATATATTTT	CASIGRPSGVDSGNTIYF